This T cell receptor (beta chain) was retrieved from a study of human T cells and chemical hapten exposure. Time point: pre-sensitization, week 0. Documented treatment: therapeutic diphenylcyclopropenone sensitization with weekly scalp DPC. A single record per CDR3 protein comes from TCRdb applying MiXCR to the RACE reads. The repertoire consists of 350,000 to 400,000 distinct CDR3 sequences, with roughly 4.6% occurring once and the leading ten covering 2% to 3%. From germline, CDR1 is MNHNY and CDR2 SVGAGI (reference sequence). The CDR3 extends over 16 amino acids. J gave up 7 bases and V 6 bases, and 11 bases lay outside the gene matches. This clonotype has ten or more counts.

This chain joins TRBV6-6 and TRBJ2-1, with 11 nucleotides matching TRBD1. The source material was whole blood, sampled in connection with sensitization to the hapten diphenylcyclopropenone (DPC). The sequence was obtained from a woman aged 45-65 years with alopecia areata. Some clones in this sample may be carry-over from other donors' samples. CDR3 DNA: TGTGCCAGCAGCAGGGACAGGGGGAATCTAGGGAATGAGCAGTTCTTC. Translating gives CASSRDRGNLGNEQFF.